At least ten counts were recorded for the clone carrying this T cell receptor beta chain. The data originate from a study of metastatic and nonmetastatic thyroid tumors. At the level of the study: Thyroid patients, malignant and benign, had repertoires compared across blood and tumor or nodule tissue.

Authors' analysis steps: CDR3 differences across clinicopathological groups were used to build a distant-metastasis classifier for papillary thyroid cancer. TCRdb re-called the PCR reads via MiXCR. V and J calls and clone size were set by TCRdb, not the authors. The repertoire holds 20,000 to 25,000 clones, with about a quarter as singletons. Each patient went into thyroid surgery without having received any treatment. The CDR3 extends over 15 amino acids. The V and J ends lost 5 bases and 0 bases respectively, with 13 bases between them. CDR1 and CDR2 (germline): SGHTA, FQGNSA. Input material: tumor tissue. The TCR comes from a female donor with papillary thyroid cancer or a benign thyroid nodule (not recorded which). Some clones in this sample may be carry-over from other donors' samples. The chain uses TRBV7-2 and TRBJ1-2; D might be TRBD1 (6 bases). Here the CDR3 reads CASSPHREANYGYTF. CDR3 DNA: TGTGCCAGCAGCCCCCACAGGGAAGCTAACTATGGCTACACCTTC.